This T cell receptor beta chain was recorded in a study of blood T cell repertoires in COVID-19. Per the authors' pipeline: Quantification of nucleated cells was approximated via reference gene primer amplification. Sequenced by immunoSEQ multiplex PCR; TCRdb stores in-frame clones only, minus some. The V and J calls and clone size come from that table; D and trimming were worked out from the DNA. The sample holds about 67,000 clones; roughly nine tenths are singletons and the top ten take just under 4.5%. V lost 0 bases, J lost 2 bases, and 12 bases lay in between. The germline V gene encodes CDR1 MNHEY and CDR2 SVGAGI. The CDR3 length is 16 residues.

The rearrangement uses TRBV6-5 and TRBJ2-3, with D unresolved. The TCR sequence derives from a man between 45 and 60 years old with active COVID-19. Source material: peripheral blood. CDR3 in amino acids: CASSYSVTRFTDTQYF. The DNA of the CDR3 is TGTGCCAGCAGTTACTCGGTAACACGCTTCACAGATACGCAGTATTTT.